This TCR beta chain was found in a study of technical replicates of blood from a few donors. Between the trimmed V and J ends, which lost 4 bases and 5 bases, there was a span of 11 bases. The CDR3 runs to 13 residues. In germline, CDR1 is SGDLS, CDR2 YYNGEE. The table came from immunoSEQ multiplex PCR; TCRdb's copy has only in-frame clones and leaves some out. The sample has fewer than 100,000 clones; approximately 97% are singletons. The receptor was derived from a human donor in good health. The source material was T cells isolated from PBMCs. This chain links TRBV9 with TRBJ2-3; possibly TRBD1 for D (6 bases). DNA for the CDR3: TGTGCCAGCAGCCAAACAGGGCTAGATACGCAGTATTTT. It specifies CASSQTGLDTQYF.